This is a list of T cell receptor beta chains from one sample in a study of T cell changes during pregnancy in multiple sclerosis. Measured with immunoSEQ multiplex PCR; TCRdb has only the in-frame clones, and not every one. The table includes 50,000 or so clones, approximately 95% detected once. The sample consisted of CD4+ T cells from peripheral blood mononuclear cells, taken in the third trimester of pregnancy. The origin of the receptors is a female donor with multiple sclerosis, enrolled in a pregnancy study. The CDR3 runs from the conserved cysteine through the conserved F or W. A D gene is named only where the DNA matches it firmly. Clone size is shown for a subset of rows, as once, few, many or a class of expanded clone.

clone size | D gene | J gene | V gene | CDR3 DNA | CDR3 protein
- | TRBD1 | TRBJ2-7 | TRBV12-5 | TGTGCTAGTGGTTTGGGGGACAGGGGGCAAGGCGAGCAGTACTTC | CASGLGDRGQGEQYF
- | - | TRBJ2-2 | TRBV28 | TGTGCCAGCAGTTTTGCCCGAAGCAGGGCCGGGGAGCTGTTTTTT | CASSFARSRAGELFF
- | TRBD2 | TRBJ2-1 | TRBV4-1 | TGCGCCAGCAGCCAAGCGAACCCAGAGCGGGAGGACCACAATGAGCAGTTCTTC | CASSQANPEREDHNEQFF
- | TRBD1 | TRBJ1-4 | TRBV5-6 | TGTGCCAGCAGCCGAGGACCGGGACAGCCGAATGAAAAACTGTTTTTT | CASSRGPGQPNEKLFF
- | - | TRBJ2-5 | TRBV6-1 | TGTGCCAGCAGTGATTGGGGCGTAGGCTATCGAGAGACCCAGTACTTC | CASSDWGVGYRETQYF
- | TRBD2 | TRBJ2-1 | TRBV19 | TGTGCCAGCTCGGGACTAGCGGGTTCCTACAATGAGCAGTTCTTC | CASSGLAGSYNEQFF
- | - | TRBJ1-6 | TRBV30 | TGTGCCTGCGAAGACTCGAGCTCCTATAATTCACCCCTCCACTTT | CACEDSSSYNSPLHF
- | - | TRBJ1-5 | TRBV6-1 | TGTGCCAGCAGTGAGGGACACCCGAAGCAGCCCCAGCATTTT | CASSEGHPKQPQHF
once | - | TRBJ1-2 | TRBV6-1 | TGTGCCAGCAGTGAAGCGGACAGTTTCCCGTATGGCTACACCTTC | CASSEADSFPYGYTF
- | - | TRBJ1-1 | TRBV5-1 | TGCGCCAGCAGCGCCGAGGGGAACACTGAAGCTTTCTTT | CASSAEGNTEAFF
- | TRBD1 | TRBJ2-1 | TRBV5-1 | TGCGCCAGCAGCGTAACAGGGGGCTATGAGCAGTTCTTC | CASSVTGGYEQFF
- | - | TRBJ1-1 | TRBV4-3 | TGCGCCAGCAGCCAAACAGCAGCGAACACTGAAGCTTTCTTT | CASSQTAANTEAFF
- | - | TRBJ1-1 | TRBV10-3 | TGTGCCATCAGTGACCGGGGTAGAATCACTGAAGCTTTCTTT | CAISDRGRITEAFF
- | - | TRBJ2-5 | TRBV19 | TGTGCCAGTAGTATAAGAGGGGGAGGGCGAGAGACCCAGTACTTC | CASSIRGGGRETQYF
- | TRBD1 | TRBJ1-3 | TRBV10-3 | TGTGCCATCAAGCCGGGACAGGGGGCTTCGGGAAACACCATATATTTT | CAIKPGQGASGNTIYF
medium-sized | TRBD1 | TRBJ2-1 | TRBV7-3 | TGTGCCAGCAGCCCCGGACAGGGAGTCGACAATGAGCAGTTCTTC | CASSPGQGVDNEQFF
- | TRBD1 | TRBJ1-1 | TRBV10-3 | TGTGCCATCAGCATTAGACAGGGGGATACTGAAGCTTTCTTT | CAISIRQGDTEAFF
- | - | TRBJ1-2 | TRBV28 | TGTGCCAGCAGAGCCGACTCGGGGGGAAACTATGGCTACACCTTC | CASRADSGGNYGYTF
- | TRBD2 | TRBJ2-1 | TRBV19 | TGTGCCAGTAGTATCCATCGCGGGGGGCGTGAGTACAATGAGCAGTTCTTC | CASSIHRGGREYNEQFF
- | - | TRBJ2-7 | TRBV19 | TGTGCCAGTTCCCAGTCTCTTGGGCTAGCAGTTTTCTACGAGCAGTACTTC | CASSQSLGLAVFYEQYF
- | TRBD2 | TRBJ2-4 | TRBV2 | TGTGCCAGCCGAGCGGGGGGAAACATTCAGTACTTC | CASRAGGNIQYF
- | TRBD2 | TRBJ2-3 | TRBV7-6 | TGTGCCAGCAGCTTCTCAGCGGGGAATTCAGATACGCAGTATTTT | CASSFSAGNSDTQYF
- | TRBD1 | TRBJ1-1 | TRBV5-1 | TGCGCCAGCAGCTTGGGGGGACAGGGGTATGAAGCTTTCTTT | CASSLGGQGYEAFF
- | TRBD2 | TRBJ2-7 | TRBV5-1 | TGCGCCAGCAGCTTGGCCCTTAGCGGGAGCCACCACGAGCAGTACTTC | CASSLALSGSHHEQYF
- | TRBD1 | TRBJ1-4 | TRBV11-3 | TGTGCCAGCAGTGGGACAGGGCTGGCTAATGAAAAACTGTTTTTT | CASSGTGLANEKLFF
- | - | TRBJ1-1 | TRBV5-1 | TGCGCCAGCAGCTTGGAGTCTAGGGGCGCTGAAGCTTTCTTT | CASSLESRGAEAFF
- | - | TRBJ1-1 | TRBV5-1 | TGCGCCAGCAGCTTGTACCCTCCGGAGGGAGGCACTGAAGCTTTCTTT | CASSLYPPEGGTEAFF
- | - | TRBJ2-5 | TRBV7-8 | TGTGCCAGCAGCCCTTTCGGGACATTGCAAGAGACCCAGTACTTC | CASSPFGTLQETQYF
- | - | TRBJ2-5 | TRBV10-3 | TGTGCCATCGGCCAGAACCAAGAGACCCAGTACTTC | CAIGQNQETQYF
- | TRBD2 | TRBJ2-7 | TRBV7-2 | TGTGCCAGCAGCTTAGCGAGGCTAGCGGGGCGGAACGAGCAGTACTTC | CASSLARLAGRNEQYF
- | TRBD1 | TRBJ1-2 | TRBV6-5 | TGTGCCAGCAGCCAGAGGACAGGGTCTTACTATGGCTACACCTTC | CASSQRTGSYYGYTF
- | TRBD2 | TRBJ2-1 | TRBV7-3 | TGTGCCAGCAGCTTAGGGGGCGCGGGGCGGGAGGAGGTGCAGTTCTTC | CASSLGGAGREEVQFF
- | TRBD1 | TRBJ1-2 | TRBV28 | TGTGCCAGCAGTACCCCAGGGGGGTATGGCTACACCTTC | CASSTPGGYGYTF
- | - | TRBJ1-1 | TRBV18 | TGTGCCAGCTCACCAGGCGCAGGCTTTAACACTGAAGCTTTCTTT | CASSPGAGFNTEAFF
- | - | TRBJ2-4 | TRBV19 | TGTGCCAGTAGTATAGATGCAGGACTAGCCAAAAACATTCAGTACTTC | CASSIDAGLAKNIQYF
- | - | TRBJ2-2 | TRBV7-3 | TGTGCCAGCAGCTTATTCGGCAGGGAATTCGCCGGGGAGCTGTTTTTT | CASSLFGREFAGELFF
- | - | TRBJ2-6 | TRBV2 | TGTGCCAGCAGTGCCAACTCTGGGGCCAACGTCCTGACTTTC | CASSANSGANVLTF
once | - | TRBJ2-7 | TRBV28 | TGTGCCAGCAATCCGACCACTCCTGGGCTCGAGCAGTACTTC | CASNPTTPGLEQYF
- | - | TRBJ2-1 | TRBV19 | TGTGCCAGTAGTTTCACCAGCGGGCCCTTAGGCAATGAGCAGTTCTTC | CASSFTSGPLGNEQFF
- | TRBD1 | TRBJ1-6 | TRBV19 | TGTGCCAGTAGTGTCGACAGGGCCTATTCACCCCTCCACTTT | CASSVDRAYSPLHF
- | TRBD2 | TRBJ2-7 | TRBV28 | TGTGCCAGCAATCCGAGCGGGAGGTATTACGAGCAGTACTTC | CASNPSGRYYEQYF
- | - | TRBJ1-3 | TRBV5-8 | TGTGCCAGCAGCTTTGGGACACTAGGAAACACCATATATTTT | CASSFGTLGNTIYF
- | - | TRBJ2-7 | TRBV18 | TGTGCCAGCTCACCGTCGGGGGGCCCTTCCTACGAGCAGTACTTC | CASSPSGGPSYEQYF
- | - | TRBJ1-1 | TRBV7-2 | TGTGCCAGCAGCTCCTATGCGAACACTGAAGCTTTCTTT | CASSSYANTEAFF
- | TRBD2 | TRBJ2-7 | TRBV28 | TGTGCCAGCAGCATACTAAGCGGGAGGGCCGACGAGCAGTACTTC | CASSILSGRADEQYF
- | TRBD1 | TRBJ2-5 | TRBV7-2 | TGTGCCAGCATGCCAAATCCGGGACAGGGTCGGGAGACCCAGTACTTC | CASMPNPGQGRETQYF
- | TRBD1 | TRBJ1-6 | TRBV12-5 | TGTGCTAGTGGTTTCGGGACAGTAAATTCACCCCTCCACTTT | CASGFGTVNSPLHF